The text below deals with one TCR beta chain. This receptor's antigen is unknown. Per-nucleotide qualities are absent, and no much larger clonotype sits a single base away. TCRdb shows the sequencer as Illumina HiSeq 1500. The public reads were reprocessed in TCRdb via fastp at Q25 and MiXCR, keeping in-frame beta chains. Each CDR3 protein gets just one entry, which takes the most common genes and DNA from the rows behind it. In all, the sample holds 680,000 or so distinct CDR3 sequences, and around 35% of those were seen once. About 20% of the sample is held by the ten biggest clonotypes. From the cysteine up to the phenylalanine, the CDR3 has a length of 13 residues. Only CDR3 DNA remains: 39 bases, in frame from the first base. From the germline V gene, CDR1 is MNHEY and CDR2 is SVGEGT. Deletion took 6 bases off V and 3 bases off J, with a span of 12 bases between the germline ends. This sample is part of a study of T cell repertoires in cytomegalovirus infection (dated by TCRdb to 2018 to 2020). In the study overall: Alongside well-studied HLA-B-restricted epitopes, the peptide stimulations were aimed at recently identified HLA-C-restricted CMV epitopes, whose presentation resists viral immunomodulation. Donor HLA type was relevant to the analysis, because carriage of CMV infection together with the matching HLA type was indicated by public TCR beta signatures.

Beyond this particular receptor, the publication reports: The ex vivo response was dominated by HLA-C-restricted CMV-specific TCR beta clonotypes, which also provided the single most frequent clonotype in two of eight donors. Cumulative frequency of public TCR beta family members discriminated carriers of CMV infection plus the relevant HLA type in this cohort and an independent roughly 330-donor cohort.

The sample's treatment or condition label, in plain terms: in vitro stimulation with specific CMV peptide epitopes to enrich CMV-specific T cells. The sequenced sample was cultured PBMCs, obtained from culture after CMV antigen stimulation. This clonotype was sampled from a human donor in good health (CMV status not recorded). Some clones in this sample may be carry-over from other donors' samples. The chain uses TRBV6-2 or TRBV6-3 and TRBJ2-7; possibly the D gene is TRBD1, per 6 matching bases. The nucleotide sequence reads TGTGCCAGCAGCCCCACAGGGAACTACGAGCAGTACTTC. Translation gives CASSPTGNYEQYF.